This paragraph covers one TCR beta chain sequence. These data belong to a study of blood T cell repertoires in COVID-19. Study summary: COVID-19 samples, acute and convalescent, were from the United States, Italy and Spain. PBMCs, B-cell-depleted T cells, or T cells provided the cDNA or gDNA that made up the material.

The CDR3 length is 14 residues. CDR1 is DFQATT and CDR2 is SNEGSKA in the germline V gene (reference sequence). V shed 3 bases and J shed 8 bases, with 17 bases lying between them. Under the authors' procedure: Estimates of nucleated cell counts were drawn from the amplification of reference gene primers. Sequencing was performed with immunoSEQ multiplex PCR; in TCRdb, only in-frame clones are kept and a portion is missing. Clone size and the V and J calls come from that table; the DNA yielded D and trimming. The sample has roughly 84,000 clones; 80% are singletons. The rearrangement joins TRBV20-1 to TRBJ2-1; possibly TRBD2 for D (7 bases). The TCR comes from a woman in her thirties or forties with active or convalescent COVID-19. Specimen: peripheral blood. The CDR3 DNA follows: TGCAGTGCTAGTTTCGCGGGGGCCAGATATGAGCAGTTCTTC. It is translated as CSASFAGARYEQFF.